This TCR beta chain was observed in a study of regulatory T cells in long-lasting Graves disease. Findings and limits, study-wide: Patients with persistent Graves' had lower TCR diversity than newly diagnosed patients. It was peripheral blood alone, not thyroid tissue, that was studied. Because few samples were included, accuracy may have been lower.

This clonotype came up a few times. Its antigen is not identified. Relying on iRepertoire HTBI primers and Arm-PCR of CDR3 regions, the team built TCR beta libraries. TCRdb passed the multiplex PCR reads through MiXCR, listing each CDR3 protein once. This table holds about 620,000 distinct CDR3 sequences, 16% found once. The CDR3 sequence is 15 residues long. V shed 0 bases and J shed 1 base, with 11 bases lying between them. From germline, CDR1 is DFQATT and CDR2 SNEGSKA (reference sequence). Time point reported: newly diagnosed GD, antithyroid drugs for less than 3 months. Following extraction of RNA from PBMCs, that RNA was used to make the TCR library. The data also belong to a second study, concerning T cells in Graves' hyperthyroidism and ophthalmopathy. That paper notes: The HTBI set primed first-round TCR CDR3 RT-PCR.

This TCR derives from a woman younger than 45 with Graves disease. Sequenced material: peripheral blood mononuclear cells (PBMCs), taken at new diagnosis, from a patient treated with antithyroid drugs. V usage is TRBV20-1 and J usage is TRBJ2-3; D is ambiguous. CDR3 DNA: TGCAGTGCTAGAGATGCAGGCCCGCGCACAGATACGCAGTATTTT. Translating gives CSARDAGPRTDTQYF.